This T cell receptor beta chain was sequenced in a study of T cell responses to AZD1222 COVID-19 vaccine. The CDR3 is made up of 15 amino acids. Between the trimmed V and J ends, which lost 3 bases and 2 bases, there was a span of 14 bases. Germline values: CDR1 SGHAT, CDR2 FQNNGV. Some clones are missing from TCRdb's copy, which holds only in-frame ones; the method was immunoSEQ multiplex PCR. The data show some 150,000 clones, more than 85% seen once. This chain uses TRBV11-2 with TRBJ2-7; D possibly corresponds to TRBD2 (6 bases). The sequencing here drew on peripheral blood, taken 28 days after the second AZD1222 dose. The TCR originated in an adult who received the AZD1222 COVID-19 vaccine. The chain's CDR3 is CASSFTGERPYEQYF. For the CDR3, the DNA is TGTGCCAGCAGCTTTACGGGGGAGAGGCCCTACGAGCAGTACTTC.